One T cell receptor beta chain is described in this entry. Its antigen is still unknown. The germline gives CDR1 SGHRS, CDR2 YFSETQ. V was clipped by 1 base and J by 0 bases, with 5 bases between them. CDR3 length equals 14 residues. PCR amplification relied on 60 Vbeta primers (plus 13 Jbeta primers). Produced via immunoSEQ multiplex PCR; TCRdb's table is partial and in-frame only. The table records roughly 100,000 clones, nearly 80% of them present only once. This specimen comes from a study of cytomegalovirus exposure and HLA in healthy donors. Among the donors, all were healthy bone marrow donors. Study-level results: Later genetic work tied a missense DCLRE1C variant to beta-chain V and J trimming. Later, an analysis found that common viral pathogens appeared to be linked with several of the most significant clusters. Presence/absence analyses assumed roughly uniform sequencing depth across donors, which may not hold.

Sequencing input: PBMCs. The receptor was derived from a young man in good health and CMV-seronegative. The J gene is TRBJ1-3, the V gene TRBV5-1; no clear D gene. The CDR3 is CASSLRNSGNTIYF. CDR3 DNA: TGCGCCAGCAGCTTGCGTAACTCTGGAAACACCATATATTTT.